These T cell receptor beta chains were read from a single sample in a study of radiation and T cells in renal cell carcinoma. Using immunoSEQ multiplex PCR, the repertoire was profiled, and TCRdb retains in-frame clones only, with some absent. This sample has 150,000 or so clones; 88% occur once, and the top ten carry around 4.1%. The starting material was blood, obtained from a patient whose treatment included radiotherapy and nephrectomy. The origin of the receptors is a woman in her seventies with renal cell carcinoma. The CDR3 runs from the conserved cysteine through the conserved F or W. D genes are given only for firm matches. Size tells how often a clone was seen (once, few, many) or the class of an expanded clone, and some rows leave it out.

TGTGCCAGCAGCTCTCCGGGACAGGGGGTCACCGGGGAGCTGTTTTTT	CASSSPGQGVTGELFF	TRBV7-2	once	TRBJ2-2	TRBD1
TGCGCCAGCAGCTTGCGTGCGGGGGGAAACAATGAGCAGTTCTTC	CASSLRAGGNNEQFF	TRBV5-1	.	TRBJ2-1	TRBD2
TGTGCCAGCAGCGTAAGCCCGGGTCTGCCAGCTCTGGAGCAGTACTTC	CASSVSPGLPALEQYF	TRBV7-8	.	TRBJ2-7	.
TGTGCCAGCAAGACGGACAGGGGCAGAGGAGAGACCCAGTACTTC	CASKTDRGRGETQYF	TRBV6-6	.	TRBJ2-5	TRBD1
TGTGCCAGCAGCGCCCTCGGGGGGGAAGCTTTCTTT	CASSALGGEAFF	TRBV9	once	TRBJ1-1	.
TGTGCCAGTAGAAGACAGGGAAACACCGGGGAGCTGTTTTTT	CASRRQGNTGELFF	TRBV19	.	TRBJ2-2	TRBD1
TGTGCCAGCTCCGGGGGTAGCCACGCCAGGGAGACCCAGTACTTC	CASSGGSHARETQYF	TRBV27	.	TRBJ2-5	.
TGTGCCAGCAGTTTCAGGGCAGGAGAGCAGTACTTC	CASSFRAGEQYF	TRBV27	few	TRBJ2-7	.
TGCGCCAGCAGCTCCCCGGGACTAGCGGGGACCGGGGAGCTGTTTTTT	CASSSPGLAGTGELFF	TRBV5-1	.	TRBJ2-2	TRBD2
TGTGCCAGCAGCTTGAGCACAGGGAGGTTAGATGGCTACACCTTC	CASSLSTGRLDGYTF	TRBV5-6	.	TRBJ1-2	.
TGTGCCAGCAGTTTCGGGGGGGATAACACTGAAGCTTTCTTT	CASSFGGDNTEAFF	TRBV28	once	TRBJ1-1	.
TGTGCCAGCAGGGGGGACAGACCTCTTGGCTACACCTTC	CASRGDRPLGYTF	TRBV2	few	TRBJ1-2	TRBD1
TGTGCCAGTAGTATGGACAGGTTGGGGGAGCAGTACTTC	CASSMDRLGEQYF	TRBV19	.	TRBJ2-7	TRBD1
TGTGCCAGCAGTCGGACGGTAGAGACCCAGTACTTC	CASSRTVETQYF	TRBV28	.	TRBJ2-5	.
TGTGCCAGCTCAGGGGTCAGGGATTCACCCCTCCACTTT	CASSGVRDSPLHF	TRBV18	.	TRBJ1-6	.
TGCAGCGTACGGGGGCAGGGGAATGAAAAACTGTTTTTT	CSVRGQGNEKLFF	TRBV29-1	once	TRBJ1-4	.
TGTGCCAGCGATAGGACAGGGCTTGGCTACACCTTC	CASDRTGLGYTF	TRBV6-1	.	TRBJ1-2	TRBD1
TGTGCTAGCAGCTTAGATTTTAACACTGAAGCTTTCTTT	CASSLDFNTEAFF	TRBV7-7	.	TRBJ1-1	.
TGCGCCAGCAGCTACTCAGCGAACAATCAGCCCCAGCATTTT	CASSYSANNQPQHF	TRBV4-1	.	TRBJ1-5	.
TGCGCCAGCAGCCCAACAGACCTCCGACAAGAGACCCAGTACTTC	CASSPTDLRQETQYF	TRBV4-1	.	TRBJ2-5	.
TGCGCCAGCAAAGGCGGGACAGGGCGATCCTACGAGCAGTACTTC	CASKGGTGRSYEQYF	TRBV5-1	.	TRBJ2-7	TRBD1
TGTGCCAGCAGCTTAAGGTCAGGGGATGGCTACACCTTC	CASSLRSGDGYTF	TRBV7-8	.	TRBJ1-2	.
TGTGCCAGCAGTGGGGACAGAAGCTCTGGAAACACCATATATTTT	CASSGDRSSGNTIYF	TRBV6-1	.	TRBJ1-3	TRBD1
TGTGCCAGCTCCCTCGGGGATGAGCAGTTCTTC	CASSLGDEQFF	TRBV18	.	TRBJ2-1	.
TGTGCCAGCAGCGGGGGGGGACCAGATACGCAGTATTTT	CASSGGGPDTQYF	TRBV5-4	once	TRBJ2-3	TRBD2
TGTGCCAGCAGCGTAAAAGTCGGGCCCACAAACACCGGGGAGCTGTTTTTT	CASSVKVGPTNTGELFF	TRBV9	.	TRBJ2-2	.
TGTGCCAGCAGCTTGTGGACGGCGAACACCGGGGAGCTGTTTTTT	CASSLWTANTGELFF	TRBV5-6	once	TRBJ2-2	.
TGTGCCAGTACCTGGGACAGGGCCGGCTTTGGAAACACCATATATTTT	CASTWDRAGFGNTIYF	TRBV19	.	TRBJ1-3	TRBD1
TGCGCCAGCAGCCGGCTCTTGGACATAGTTTCTAACTATGGCTACACCTTC	CASSRLLDIVSNYGYTF	TRBV4-1	.	TRBJ1-2	.
TGCGCCAGCAGCCCGGTCCAAGCGGGACTCGGTACAGATACGCAGTATTTT	CASSPVQAGLGTDTQYF	TRBV5-1	.	TRBJ2-3	TRBD2
TGTGCCAGTAGTATAGATCACAGCACTGAAGCTTTCTTT	CASSIDHSTEAFF	TRBV19	.	TRBJ1-1	.
TGTGCCAGCAGCTTAAAGGGGGTGGGGACGCGGAAGGGGAACACTGAAGCTTTCTTT	CASSLKGVGTRKGNTEAFF	TRBV7-9	.	TRBJ1-1	.
TGTGCCAGCAGTGAATCGCTGCTGACAGGGTCCTACGAGCAGTACTTC	CASSESLLTGSYEQYF	TRBV6-1	.	TRBJ2-7	TRBD1
TGTGCCAGCAGCTTGGGACAGACGAACACCGGGGAGCTGTTTTTT	CASSLGQTNTGELFF	TRBV13	.	TRBJ2-2	TRBD1
TGTGCCAGCAGCCAAATACGGGAGTCTGGCTACACCTTC	CASSQIRESGYTF	TRBV14	.	TRBJ1-2	.
TGTGCCAGCGGGGAAAATAGCAATCAGCCCCAGCATTTT	CASGENSNQPQHF	TRBV28	once	TRBJ1-5	.
TGTGCCAGCTCACCGGGACAGGGGCAGGCTGGCTACACCTTC	CASSPGQGQAGYTF	TRBV18	.	TRBJ1-2	TRBD1
TGTGCCAGCAGCTTCGGCGGGGGTACAGATACGCAGTATTTT	CASSFGGGTDTQYF	TRBV13	.	TRBJ2-3	TRBD2
TGTGCCAGCAGCTCAGAGACCTCGAACACCGGGGAGCTGTTTTTT	CASSSETSNTGELFF	TRBV7-9	.	TRBJ2-2	.
TGTGCCAGCAGCTTAGACAGCTCCTATAATTCACCCCTCCACTTT	CASSLDSSYNSPLHF	TRBV11-3	few	TRBJ1-6	.
TGTGCCAGCAGCTTACGGCAGGAGGGGGCGACCTATGGCTACACCTTC	CASSLRQEGATYGYTF	TRBV7-8	.	TRBJ1-2	TRBD1
TGTGCCAGCAGCGGCCTAGGAGCGGGGGGCCGGGAGACCCAGTACTTC	CASSGLGAGGRETQYF	TRBV7-2	.	TRBJ2-5	TRBD2
TGTGCCAGCAGAGGGCAGGCCTCCTACAATGAGCAGTTCTTC	CASRGQASYNEQFF	TRBV28	.	TRBJ2-1	.
TGTGCCAGCAGTGAAGCCGGACAGGGAGGCTATGGCTACACCTTC	CASSEAGQGGYGYTF	TRBV6-1	few	TRBJ1-2	TRBD1
TGTGCCAGCAGCGTAGGGCCCCGGGGGAGCGGGGGGGATGAGCAGTTCTTC	CASSVGPRGSGGDEQFF	TRBV9	.	TRBJ2-1	TRBD2
TGTGCCAGCAGCGCCTCGCTCAGGGCGAACACTGAAGCTTTCTTT	CASSASLRANTEAFF	TRBV9	few	TRBJ1-1	.
TGTGCCAGTAGTATAAGACCGGACGGCTCTTCCAATCAGCCCCAGCATTTT	CASSIRPDGSSNQPQHF	TRBV19	few	TRBJ1-5	.
TGTGCCAGCAGACCGGAGCGGGGGGGACACTACGAGCAGTACTTC	CASRPERGGHYEQYF	TRBV27	.	TRBJ2-7	TRBD2
TGTGCCACCGCATCCGACAGGGGGCACCCTAACTATGGCTACACCTTC	CATASDRGHPNYGYTF	TRBV27	.	TRBJ1-2	TRBD1
TGTGCCAGCAGTCCGGGACAGGAGATCTACAATGAGCAGTTCTTC	CASSPGQEIYNEQFF	TRBV6-5	.	TRBJ2-1	TRBD1
TGTGCCACCCGGTCCGTCCAGAGCTCCTACAATGAGCAGTTCTTC	CATRSVQSSYNEQFF	TRBV2	.	TRBJ2-1	.
TGCGCCAGCAGCTACCAGGAGGGCGAGCAGTTCTTC	CASSYQEGEQFF	TRBV5-1	.	TRBJ2-1	.
TGCGCCAGCAGTAGGTTATATGGGGGCGGCGACGAGCAGTACTTC	CASSRLYGGGDEQYF	TRBV10-1	.	TRBJ2-7	.
TGTGCCAGCAGTTACCGAGGGGACACTGAAGCTTTCTTT	CASSYRGDTEAFF	TRBV6-5	.	TRBJ1-1	.
TGTGCCAGCAGCCCCCGACGGCGGGGGGGTAAAGATACGCAGTATTTT	CASSPRRRGGKDTQYF	TRBV5-4	.	TRBJ2-3	TRBD2
TGTGCCAGCAGCTTGGGACGTGGGGGCTCTGGAAACACCATATATTTT	CASSLGRGGSGNTIYF	TRBV7-8	few	TRBJ1-3	.
TGCGCCAGCAGCTCAACGGGGGGCTTAGAGACCCAGTACTTC	CASSSTGGLETQYF	TRBV5-1	.	TRBJ2-5	.
TGTGCCAGTAGGGACGGAGAAATTCCTGAAGCTTTCTTT	CASRDGEIPEAFF	TRBV19	.	TRBJ1-1	.
TGTGCCGCGGGAGGAAACACTGAAGCTTTCTTT	CAAGGNTEAFF	TRBV21-1	few	TRBJ1-1	.
TGTGCCAGTAGTTCCCTCAGCGGTTCACCCCTCCACTTT	CASSSLSGSPLHF	TRBV19	.	TRBJ1-6	.